This T cell receptor beta chain was recovered during a study of T cell responses to AZD1222 COVID-19 vaccine. Notes on the study in general: Baseline seropositives among AZD1222 recipients totaled only five to seven. Reports indicate that nearly half of spike-specific TCRs are directed at unmutated variant regions. Repertoires were obtained only post-peak T cell response.

The CDR3 runs to 13 residues. CDR1 is MNHEY, CDR2 SMNVEV, per germline (reference sequence). Trimming shortened V by 7 bases and J by 9 bases, and 13 bases separated the two germline ends. Sequencing was performed with immunoSEQ multiplex PCR; in TCRdb, only in-frame clones are kept and a portion is missing. The sample consists of 100,000 to 150,000 clones, roughly 85% of them appearing once. Points on this clone: Its specificity is not known.

The input for sequencing was peripheral blood, taken on day 0 of AZD1222 vaccination. The receptor's source is an adult in good health. The V call is TRBV27, the J call TRBJ1-6; D may be TRBD1 (6 bases). CDR3: CASMQGLGSPLHF. The CDR3 bases are TGTGCCAGCATGCAGGGGCTGGGTTCACCCCTCCACTTT.